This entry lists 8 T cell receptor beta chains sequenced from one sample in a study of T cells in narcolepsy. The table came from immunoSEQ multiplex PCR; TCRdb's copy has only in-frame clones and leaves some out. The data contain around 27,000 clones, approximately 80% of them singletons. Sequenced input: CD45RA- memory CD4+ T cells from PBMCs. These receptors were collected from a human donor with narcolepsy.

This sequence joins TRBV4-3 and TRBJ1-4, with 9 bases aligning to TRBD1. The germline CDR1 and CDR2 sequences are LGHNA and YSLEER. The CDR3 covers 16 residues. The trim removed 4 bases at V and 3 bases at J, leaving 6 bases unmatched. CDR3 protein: CASSLQGAGSNEKLFF. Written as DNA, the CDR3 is TGCGCCAGCAGCCTACAGGGGGCCGGGTCTAATGAAAAACTGTTTTTT.

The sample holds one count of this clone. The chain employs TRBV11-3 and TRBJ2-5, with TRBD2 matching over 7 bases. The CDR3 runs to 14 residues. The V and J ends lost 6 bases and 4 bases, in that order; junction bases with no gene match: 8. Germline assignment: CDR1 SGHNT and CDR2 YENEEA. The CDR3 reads CASSPRTRIETQYF. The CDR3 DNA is TGTGCCAGCAGTCCAAGGACTAGGATAGAGACCCAGTACTTC. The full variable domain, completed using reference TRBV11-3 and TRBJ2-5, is EAGVVQSPRYKIIEKKQPVAFWCNPISGHNTLYWYLQNLGQGPELLIRYENEEAVDDSQLPKDRFSAERLKGVDSTLKIQPAELGDSAVYLCASSPRTRIETQYFGPGTRLLVL.

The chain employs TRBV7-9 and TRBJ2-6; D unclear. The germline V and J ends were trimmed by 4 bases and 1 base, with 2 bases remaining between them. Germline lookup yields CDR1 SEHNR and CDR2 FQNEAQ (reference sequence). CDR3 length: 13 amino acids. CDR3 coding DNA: TGTGCCAGCAGCTCGTCTGGGGCCAACGTCCTGACTTTC. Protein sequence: CASSSSGANVLTF.

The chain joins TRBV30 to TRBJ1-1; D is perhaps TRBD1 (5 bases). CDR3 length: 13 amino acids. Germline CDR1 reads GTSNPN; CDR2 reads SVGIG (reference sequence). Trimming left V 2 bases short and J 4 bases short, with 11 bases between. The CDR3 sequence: CAWSFGGSTEAFF. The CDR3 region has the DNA TGTGCCTGGAGTTTCGGGGGTAGCACTGAAGCTTTCTTT.

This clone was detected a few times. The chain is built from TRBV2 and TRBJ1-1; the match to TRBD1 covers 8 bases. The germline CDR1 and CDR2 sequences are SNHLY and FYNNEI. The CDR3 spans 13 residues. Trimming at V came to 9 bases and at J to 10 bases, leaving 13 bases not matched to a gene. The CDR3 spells CASTGGQGVGAFF. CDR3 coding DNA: TGTGCCAGTACAGGGGGGCAAGGGGTGGGAGCTTTCTTT.

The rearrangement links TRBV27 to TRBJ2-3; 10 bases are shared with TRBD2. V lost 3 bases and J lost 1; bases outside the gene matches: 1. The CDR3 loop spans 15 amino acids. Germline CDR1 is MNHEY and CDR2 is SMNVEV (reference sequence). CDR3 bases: TGTGCCAGCAGTTTCACTAGCGGGGGCACAGATACGCAGTATTTT. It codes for CASSFTSGGTDTQYF.

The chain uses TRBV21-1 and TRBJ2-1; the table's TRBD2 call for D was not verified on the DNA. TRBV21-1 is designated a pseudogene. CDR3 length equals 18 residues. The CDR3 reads CASSKSTRGGASYNEQFF. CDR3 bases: TGTGCCAGCAGCAAAAGCACTCGCGGGGGGGCGTCCTACAATGAGCAGTTCTTC.

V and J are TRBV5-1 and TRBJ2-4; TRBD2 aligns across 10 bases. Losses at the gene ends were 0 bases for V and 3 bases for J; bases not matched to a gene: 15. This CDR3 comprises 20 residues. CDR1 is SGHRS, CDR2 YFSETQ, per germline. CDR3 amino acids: CASSLGASGRMGHGKNIQYF. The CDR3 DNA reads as TGCGCCAGCAGCTTGGGGGCTAGCGGGAGAATGGGGCACGGCAAAAACATTCAGTACTTC.